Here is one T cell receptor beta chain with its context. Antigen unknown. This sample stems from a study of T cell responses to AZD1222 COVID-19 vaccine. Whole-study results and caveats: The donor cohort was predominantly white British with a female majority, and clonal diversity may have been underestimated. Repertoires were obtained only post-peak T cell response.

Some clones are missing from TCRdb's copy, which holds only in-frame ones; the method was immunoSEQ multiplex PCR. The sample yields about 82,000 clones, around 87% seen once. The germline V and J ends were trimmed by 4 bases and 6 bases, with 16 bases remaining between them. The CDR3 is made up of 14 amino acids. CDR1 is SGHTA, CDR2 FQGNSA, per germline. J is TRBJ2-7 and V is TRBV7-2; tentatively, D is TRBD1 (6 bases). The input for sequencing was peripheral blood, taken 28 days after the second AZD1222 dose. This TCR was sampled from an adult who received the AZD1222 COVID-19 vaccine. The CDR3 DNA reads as TGTGCCAGCAGCTCCCAGGGGTACATGGCCGAGCAGTACTTC. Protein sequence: CASSSQGYMAEQYF.